One and the same sample provided the 12 T cell receptor beta chains below, sequenced in a study of cytomegalovirus exposure and HLA in healthy donors. PCR primers comprised 60 Vbeta and 13 Jbeta primers. Generated by immunoSEQ multiplex PCR, the TCRdb table keeps only in-frame clones and is missing some. The repertoire holds roughly 130,000 clones, with roughly 77% as singletons. Sequenced sample: PBMCs. Receptor source: a female donor in good health and CMV-seronegative.

This chain uses TRBV14 with TRBJ1-2, with 7 bases fitting TRBD1. CDR1 SGHDN and CDR2 FVKESK come from the germline V gene. With V trimmed by 1 base and J by 0 bases, 8 bases remained unmatched. This CDR3 region has 17 residues. The CDR3 coding sequence is TGTGCCAGCAGCCAAGGACGCCGGGGACAGACTAACTATGGCTACACCTTC. Protein sequence: CASSQGRRGQTNYGYTF.

The chain employs TRBV4-1 and TRBJ2-3; D gene unclear. This CDR3 spans 14 amino acids. The V end lost 4 bases, the J end lost 3 bases, and 11 bases lay between the germline ends. Germline V gives CDR1 MGHRA, CDR2 YSYEKL. For the CDR3, the DNA is TGCGCCAGCAGCCTCGGGTTTAGTACAGATACGCAGTATTTT. Translation gives CASSLGFSTDTQYF.

V usage is TRBV9 and J usage is TRBJ2-7; D is uncertain. Germline V gene sequence: CDR1 SGDLS, CDR2 YYNGEE. The CDR3 length is 14 residues. Trimming cost V 0 bases and J 0 bases, with 7 bases left between them. CDR3 sequence (DNA): TGTGCCAGCAGCGTAGAAGCTCTCTCCTACGAGCAGTACTTC. This gives the protein CASSVEALSYEQYF.

The chain couples TRBV5-4 to TRBJ2-5, with TRBD1 as a possible D gene (6 bases). The CDR3 extends over 15 amino acids. Germline V gene data show CDR1 as SGHNT and CDR2 as YYREEE (reference sequence). Trimming cost V 4 bases and J 5 bases, with 18 bases left between them. CDR3 nucleotides: TGTGCCAGCAGCCCCGGGACACCCGATTGGGAGACCCAGTACTTC. It translates to CASSPGTPDWETQYF.

There are a few counts of this clone. The V gene is TRBV4-1, the J gene TRBJ1-5, with TRBD1 matching over 9 bases. The CDR3 loop spans 17 amino acids. Germline V CDR1 and CDR2: MGHRA, YSYEKL. J lost 3 bases, V lost 0 bases, and 6 bases had no gene match. CDR3 DNA sequence: TGCGCCAGCAGCCAAGATCCGGGACAGGGATTCAATCAGCCCCAGCATTTT. Protein product: CASSQDPGQGFNQPQHF.

DNA for the CDR3: TGCGCCAGCAGTGAGGGAGGCATGGACATTCAGTACTTC. Translating gives CASSEGGMDIQYF. This chain joins TRBV5-1 and TRBJ2-4, with D maybe TRBD2 (6 bases). CDR1 is SGHRS and CDR2 is YFSETQ in the germline V gene. V lost 5 bases and J lost 8, with 14 bases in between. CDR3 length: 13 residues.

This clone was counted once. The CDR3 nucleotides are TGTGCCAGCAGCCAGGGGGCCGTGTATGAAAAACTGTTTTTT. It codes for CASSQGAVYEKLFF. The J gene is TRBJ1-4, the V gene TRBV13, with 8 bases aligning to TRBD1. Losses at the gene ends were 5 bases for V and 6 bases for J; bases not matched to a gene: 5. Germline CDR1 and CDR2: PRHDT and FYEKMQ (reference sequence). The CDR3 is 14 amino acids.

This clone was detected only once. The V and J genes are TRBV5-1 and TRBJ1-2, with 10 bases that match TRBD1. J was trimmed by 3 bases and V by 4 bases; bases with no gene match: 3. The CDR3 totals 14 residues. From germline, CDR1 is SGHRS and CDR2 YFSETQ. Here the CDR3 DNA reads TGCGCCAGCAGCCTCGGGACAGGGGACTATGGCTACACCTTC. It codes for CASSLGTGDYGYTF.

The V and J genes are TRBV23-1 and TRBJ1-5, with D possibly being TRBD1 (5 bases). TRBV23-1 falls under the ORF class, with uncertain function. V gave up 0 bases and J gave up 3 bases, with 18 bases separating them. This CDR3 has 18 amino acids. The chain's CDR3 is CASSQSPEEQGNNQPQHF. CDR3 sequence (DNA): TGCGCCAGCAGTCAATCCCCTGAGGAGCAGGGTAACAATCAGCCCCAGCATTTT.

This sequence joins TRBV7-3 and TRBJ1-1; 8 bases map to TRBD1. In germline, CDR1 is SGHTA, CDR2 FQGTGA. Germline trimming cut 6 bases from V and 1 base from J; bases unmatched to any gene: 7. This CDR3 has 15 residues. DNA for the CDR3: TGTGCCAGCAGTGTAACCGACAGGGGGAACACTGAAGCTTTCTTT. This codes for CASSVTDRGNTEAFF.

The chain uses TRBV9 and TRBJ2-1; TRBD1 matches 7 bases. The CDR3 extends over 13 amino acids. The junction had 6 bases not matched to a gene; V was cut back by 3 bases and J by 9 bases. Germline assignment: CDR1 SGDLS and CDR2 YYNGEE. In nucleotides, the CDR3 is TGTGCCAGCAGCGCTTGGGGACAGATTGAGCAGTTCTTC. Translating it yields CASSAWGQIEQFF. Supplemented by reference TRBV9 and TRBJ2-1, the full variable domain reads DSGVTQTPKHLITATGQRVTLRCSPRSGDLSVYWYQQSLDQGLQFLIQYYNGEERAKGNILERFSAQQFPDLHSELNLSSLELGDSALYFCASSAWGQIEQFFGPGTRLTVL.

The chain links TRBV6-5 to TRBJ2-7, with 7 bases matching TRBD1. V was pared by 0 bases and J by 2 bases, with 4 bases of the junction left unmatched. The CDR3 length is 15 residues. CDR1 is MNHEY and CDR2 is SVGAGI in the germline V gene. CDR3 sequence: CASSYSVDRAYEQYF. The CDR3 DNA reads as TGTGCCAGCAGTTACTCGGTAGACAGGGCCTACGAGCAGTACTTC.